The clone carrying this T cell receptor (beta chain) has a handful of counts. Antigen: not known. Reverse transcribed after extraction, RNA yielded cDNA as the sequencing template. TCRdb's copy holds only in-frame clones and misses some; the assay was immunoSEQ multiplex PCR. The sample lists 180,000 or so clones; about 53% were seen once. Trimming at V came to 3 bases and at J to 2 bases, leaving 4 bases not matched to a gene. In germline, CDR1 is LNHDA, CDR2 SQIVND (reference sequence). This CDR3 has 15 residues. Noted treatment: oral pan-JAK inhibitor, 5-10 mg twice daily. These data originate in a study of CD8+ T cells in alopecia areata. Study information: Tofacitinib administration to treated patients was oral, at 5 to 10 mg twice daily. Study-wide results and caveats: When scalp samples are sequenced, resident alphabeta T cells of normal skin are also captured.

The chain couples TRBV19 to TRBJ1-5, with TRBD1 identical over 7 bases. The TCR was taken from a human donor with alopecia areata. Specimen: CD8+ T cells sorted from blood, collected at week 24, from a patient treated with tofacitinib. The CDR3: CASSIGDRGNQPQHF. The CDR3 DNA reads as TGTGCCAGTAGTATCGGAGACAGGGGCAATCAGCCCCAGCATTTT.